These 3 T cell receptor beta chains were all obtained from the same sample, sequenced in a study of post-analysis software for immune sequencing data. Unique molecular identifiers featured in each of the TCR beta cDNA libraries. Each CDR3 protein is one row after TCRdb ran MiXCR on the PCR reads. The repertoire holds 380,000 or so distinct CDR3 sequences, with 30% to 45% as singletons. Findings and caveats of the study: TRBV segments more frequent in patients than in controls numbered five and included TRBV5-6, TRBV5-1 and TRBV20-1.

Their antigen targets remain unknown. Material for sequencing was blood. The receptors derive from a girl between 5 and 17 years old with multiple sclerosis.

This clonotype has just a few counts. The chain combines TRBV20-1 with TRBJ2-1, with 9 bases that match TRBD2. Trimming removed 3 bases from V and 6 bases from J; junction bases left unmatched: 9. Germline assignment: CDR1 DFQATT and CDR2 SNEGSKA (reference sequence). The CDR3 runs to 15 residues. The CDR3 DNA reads TGCAGTGCTAGGAGGACTAGCGTAAAGCCCAATGAGCAGTTCTTC. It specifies CSARRTSVKPNEQFF.

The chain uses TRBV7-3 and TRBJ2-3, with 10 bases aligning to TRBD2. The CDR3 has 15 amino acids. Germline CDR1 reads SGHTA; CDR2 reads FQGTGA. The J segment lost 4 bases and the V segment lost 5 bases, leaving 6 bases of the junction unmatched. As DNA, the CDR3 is TGTGCCAGCAGCGCATCTAGCGGGGGTCCAGATACGCAGTATTTT. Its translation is CASSASSGGPDTQYF.

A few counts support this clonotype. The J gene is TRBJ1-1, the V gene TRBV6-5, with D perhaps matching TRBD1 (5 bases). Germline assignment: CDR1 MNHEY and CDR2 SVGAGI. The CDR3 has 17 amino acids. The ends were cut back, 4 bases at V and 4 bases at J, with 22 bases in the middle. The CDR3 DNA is TGTGCCAGCAGTTTTTTGGGTGCTTCAGGGCTGGGCACTGAAGCTTTCTTT. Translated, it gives CASSFLGASGLGTEAFF.